These 7 T cell receptor beta chains came from one sample sequenced in a study of T-cell reconstitution after alpha-beta-depleted transplantation in children. Unique molecular identifiers were incorporated when the TCRbeta library was constructed. Via MiXCR, TCRdb re-called the PCR reads, giving one row per CDR3 protein. This sample has about 830,000 distinct CDR3 sequences, with roughly 15% found just once. The sample was PBMCs, mostly from graft donor cells, taken 360 days after TCRalphabeta/CD19-depleted stem cell transplant. Receptors originate from a male patient between 5 and 17 years old who had a stem cell transplant for acute lymphoblastic leukemia, so the T cells may come from the graft donor.

The genes are TRBV13 and TRBJ2-5; D possibly matches TRBD1 or TRBD2 (6 bases each). The V gene lost 5 bases and the J gene lost 0 bases, with 13 bases spanning the gap. The germline V gene encodes CDR1 PRHDT and CDR2 FYEKMQ (reference sequence). CDR3 length: 15 residues. In DNA form, the CDR3 reads TGTGCCAGCAGCCTCCTGGGGGGCCACCAAGAGACCCAGTACTTC. Translated, it gives CASSLLGGHQETQYF. Drawing the rest from reference TRBV13 and TRBJ2-5, the complete variable domain is AAGVIQSPRHLIKEKRETATLKCYPIPRHDTVYWYQQGPGQDPQFLISFYEKMQSDKGSIPDRFSAQQFSDYHSELNMSSLELGDSALYFCASSLLGGHQETQYFGPGTRLLVL.

The chain joins TRBV5-5 to TRBJ2-7, with 16 bases lining up with TRBD2. The length of the CDR3 is 17 residues. Germline V lookup: CDR1 SGHKS, CDR2 YYEKEE (reference sequence). V lost 4 bases to trimming and J lost 1 base; unmatched junction nucleotides: 5. CDR3 bases: TGTGCCAGCAGCAAGGGACTAGCGGGAGGGTTGTCCTACGAGCAGTACTTC. Amino acids: CASSKGLAGGLSYEQYF. Combining the CDR3 with reference TRBV5-5 and TRBJ2-7 gives the whole variable domain DAGVTQSPTHLIKTRGQQVTLRCSPISGHKSVSWYQQVLGQGPQFIFQYYEKEERGRGNFPDRFSARQFPNYSSELNVNALLLGDSALYLCASSKGLAGGLSYEQYFGPGTRLTVT.

This clonotype was seen many times. The chain carries TRBV7-9 and TRBJ2-3, with 13 bases fitting TRBD2. The CDR3 is 17 amino acids. Germline CDR1 reads SEHNR; CDR2 reads FQNEAQ (reference sequence). Germline trimming cut 3 bases from V and 2 bases from J; bases unmatched to any gene: 5. The CDR3 coding sequence is TGTGCCAGCAGCTTCGGACTAGCGGGAGCGAACACAGATACGCAGTATTTT. It yields the protein CASSFGLAGANTDTQYF.

In its sample, this clonotype was seen many times. This chain uses TRBV5-1 with TRBJ2-5, with 9 bases matching TRBD1. Losses at the gene ends were 4 bases for V and 1 base for J; bases not matched to a gene: 8. The germline CDR1 and CDR2 sequences are SGHRS and YFSETQ. This CDR3 is 16 amino acids long. CDR3 sequence: CASSLPGTGTQETQYF. In nucleotides, the CDR3 is TGCGCCAGCAGCCTCCCCGGGACAGGGACCCAAGAGACCCAGTACTTC.

V is TRBV10-3 and J is TRBJ2-4; D might be TRBD1 or TRBD2, each matching 7 bases. The germline V gene has CDR1 ENHRY and CDR2 SYGVKD. CDR3 length: 20 amino acids. Trimming cost V 2 bases and J 3 bases, with 26 bases left between them. CDR3 in amino acids: CAISETFWRQGGMHKNIQYF. The DNA for the CDR3 is TGTGCCATCAGTGAGACGTTTTGGAGACAGGGAGGGATGCACAAAAACATTCAGTACTTC.

The rearrangement links TRBV4-1 to TRBJ2-3; D may be TRBD1 or TRBD2 (5 bases each). CDR3 length equals 15 residues. In germline, CDR1 is MGHRA, CDR2 YSYEKL. V shed 4 bases and J shed 4 bases, with 15 bases lying between them. The CDR3 reads CASSPGPGDPDTQYF. The CDR3 coding sequence is TGCGCCAGCAGCCCGGGACCCGGGGATCCAGATACGCAGTATTTT.

V and J are TRBV5-1 and TRBJ1-1, with D unclear. The CDR3 runs 14 residues. Germline assignment: CDR1 SGHRS and CDR2 YFSETQ. V was shortened by 2 bases and J by 0 bases, with 8 bases between the two germline ends. The CDR3 loop reads CASSFGAVNTEAFF. Written as DNA, the CDR3 is TGCGCCAGCAGCTTCGGCGCCGTGAACACTGAAGCTTTCTTT.